This TCR beta chain was sequenced in a study of T cells after yellow fever vaccination (dated by TCRdb to about 2019). Concerning the study at large: Libraries from fractions with low cell numbers were prepared with the SMART-Seq v4 Ultra Low Input RNA kit. Blood was collected at multiple timepoints before and after primary and secondary immunization, and bulk PBMC replicates and cell subsets were isolated. Two healthy male donors, one aged 18 to 29 and one aged 30 to 40 years, made up the cohort. Bulk TCR alpha and beta repertoires were sequenced longitudinally to track T-cell clones before and after primary and booster YFV17D yellow fever vaccination.

General study outcomes and caveats: A small share of clonotypes was detected in both CD4 and CD8 compartments, with the overlap likely arising from convergent recombination. Because only a couple of donors were included in the study, the extent to which the findings can be generalized is limited. Computational filtering was needed because FACS-sorted repertoires could contain abundant contaminating clonotypes from the bulk population. Most clones expanded after primary vaccination were re-detected after the booster (around 96% of CD4 and around 88% of CD8), suggesting broad memory maintenance. The secondary T-cell response was found to be weaker but faster than the primary response, with a peak reached on day 5 rather than on day 15.

The germline V gene supplies CDR1 SGHTA and CDR2 FQGTGA. Measured from the cysteine to the phenylalanine, the CDR3 is 15 residues long. CDR3 DNA is the only sequence kept; it has 45 bases, read in frame from the first base. V is pared back by 2 bases and J by 1 base, with 8 bases lying between the germline termini. The data were produced on an Illumina NovaSeq 6000. TCR cDNA was made using 5'RACE template switching, a step that added a universal primer site and unique molecular identifiers. cDNA synthesis was primed from both the TCR alpha and TCR beta constant segments. Two PCR steps were used to amplify libraries, with sample barcodes and sequencing adapters being added in the second step. Sequencing of the libraries was done on either Illumina HiSeq 2500 (2x100 bp) or NovaSeq (2x150 bp). The authors' analysis ran thus. Reads were demultiplexed and collapsed into UMI consensus sequences with MIGEC, and V(D)J alignment was performed with MiXCR. Vaccine-responding clonotypes were defined with edgeR using replicate PBMC samples, requiring FDR below 0.01 and a log2 fold change above 5 up to day 15. Each bulk clonotype received a CD4 or CD8 identity based on whether the sequenced CD4 or CD8 repertoire contained that clonotype at higher abundance. The raw public data were reprocessed by TCRdb itself: fastp quality trimming at Q25, MiXCR clonotype calling, in-frame beta chains only. When rows share a CDR3 protein, they turn into one entry using the most common DNA and genes. The V and J calls come from TCRdb's annotation, not from the publication. This sample has around 260,000 distinct CDR3 sequences in its table, and over 4.5% of those were observed once. The biggest ten clones account for 2.5% to 4% of the sample.

This clonotype was detected many times. Its antigen target is currently unknown. No base qualities exist here, and no much larger clone lies one base off it. The treatment or condition label for this specimen denotes: live attenuated yellow fever vaccine strain. PBMCs were isolated from peripheral blood using a standard Ficoll-Paque protocol. Dynabeads CD4 and CD8 positive selection kits were used to isolate the CD4 and CD8 T-cell fractions. TriZol was used to extract RNA from bulk PBMCs, CD4 and CD8 fractions, and dextramer-positive and dextramer-negative fractions. The chain employs TRBV7-3 and TRBJ2-2; 6 matching bases give a weak D call of TRBD2. This TCR derives from a man aged 18 to 29 who received the YFV17D yellow fever vaccine. Sequencing used CD4+ T cells sorted from PBMCs, obtained on the day of the yellow fever booster vaccination. The CDR3 in this case is CASSLLAKNTGELFF. The DNA is TGTGCCAGCAGCTTACTAGCGAAGAACACCGGGGAGCTGTTTTTT.